This T cell receptor (beta chain) comes out of a study of T cells after yellow fever vaccination. Findings and caveats of the study: Weaker in magnitude, the secondary response showed a faster peak on day 5 versus 15.

V was trimmed by 4 bases and J by 5 bases, leaving 17 bases between them. This CDR3 has 16 amino acids. In germline, CDR1 is LNHDA, CDR2 SQIVND (reference sequence). In the case of this clonotype: Its antigen is undetermined.

The TCR cDNA carried a universal primer site and UMIs from 5'RACE template switching. TCRdb reanalysed the 5' RACE reads using MiXCR and keeps one entry per CDR3 protein. The sample consists of a few hundred thousand distinct CDR3 sequences, less than 9% of them appearing once. This clonotype originated in a man aged 25-40 years who received the YFV17D yellow fever vaccine. Material: CD4+ T cells sorted from PBMCs, obtained 15 days after the yellow fever booster vaccination. This chain links TRBV19 with TRBJ2-2; no firm D call. The CDR3 here is CASSNGWGTRTGELFF. In nucleotides, the CDR3 is TGTGCCAGTAGTAATGGATGGGGAACCAGGACCGGGGAGCTGTTTTTT.